These 27 T cell receptor beta chains were all obtained from the same sample, sequenced in a study of siplizumab effects on memory and regulatory T cells. This table comes from immunoSEQ multiplex PCR, and its TCRdb copy is limited to in-frame clones, with some not included. The table records tens of thousands of clones, more than 85% of them present only once. The specimen sequenced was CD8+ T cells sorted from blood. Source of these receptors: a human donor in good health.

The chain recombines TRBV28 with TRBJ1-6; D possibly corresponds to TRBD1 (6 bases). Trimming pared 10 bases from V and 1 base from J, leaving 11 bases between. Per germline, CDR1 MDHEN and CDR2 SYDVKM. This CDR3 has 14 amino acids. The CDR3 protein is CATYRESYNSPLHF. As DNA, the CDR3 is TGTGCCACCTACAGGGAATCCTATAATTCACCCCTCCACTTT.

This chain connects TRBV4-1 to TRBJ2-7; tentative D call: TRBD2 (6 bases). The germline gives CDR1 MGHRA, CDR2 YSYEKL. Trimming shortened V by 1 base and J by 4 bases, and 14 bases separated the two germline ends. The CDR3 has 15 amino acids. The DNA of the CDR3 is TGCGCCAGCAGCCAAGGTTCGGGGGATTTGTACGAGCAGTACTTC. This sequence encodes CASSQGSGDLYEQYF.

The chain carries TRBV27 and TRBJ1-5, with TRBD1 matching 8 bases. The ends lost 7 bases at V and 3 bases at J; junction bases unmatched: 8. This CDR3 region has 15 residues. From germline, CDR1 is MNHEY and CDR2 SMNVEV (reference sequence). The CDR3 DNA follows: TGTGCCAGCAAATTCAGACAGGGGTACAATCAGCCCCAGCATTTT. Translation gives CASKFRQGYNQPQHF.

The chain has TRBV19 and TRBJ2-5, with D hard to call. The germline gives CDR1 LNHDA, CDR2 SQIVND (reference sequence). V lost 1 base to trimming and J lost 5 bases, with 11 bases between them. The CDR3 spans 14 residues. This chain's CDR3 is CASSIAPTVETQYF. The CDR3 bases are TGTGCCAGTAGTATAGCCCCGACGGTGGAGACCCAGTACTTC.

This chain links TRBV7-8 with TRBJ2-1; TRBD2 agrees at 14 bases. The CDR3 runs 15 residues. The germline V gene encodes CDR1 SGHVS and CDR2 FQNEAQ. The junction had 6 bases not matched to a gene; V was cut back by 6 bases and J by 8 bases. The chain's CDR3 is CASRKGLAGADEQFF. In DNA, the CDR3 is TGTGCCAGCAGGAAGGGACTAGCGGGAGCGGATGAGCAGTTCTTC.

This chain links TRBV7-8 with TRBJ2-3, with D perhaps matching TRBD2 (6 bases). V lost 5 bases and J lost 1, with 13 bases in between. The CDR3 loop spans 15 amino acids. Germline-derived CDR1 and CDR2 are SGHVS and FQNEAQ. The CDR3 region has the DNA TGTGCCAGCAGCGCACTAGCATTGGGCACAGATACGCAGTATTTT. Its protein is CASSALALGTDTQYF. Full variable domain (missing parts from reference TRBV7-8 and TRBJ2-3): GAGVSQSPRYKVAKRGQDVALRCDPISGHVSLFWYQQALGQGPEFLTYFQNEAQLDKSGLPSDRFFAERPEGSVSTLKIQRTQQEDSAVYLCASSALALGTDTQYFGPGTRLTVL.

The CDR3 protein is CASSLGTFENTEAFF. In DNA, the CDR3 is TGTGCCAGCAGCTTGGGGACATTTGAGAACACTGAAGCTTTCTTT. The V call is TRBV7-8, the J call TRBJ1-1; D perhaps matches TRBD1 (6 bases). The V end was cut by 3 bases, the J end by 1 base, with 12 bases between. Germline V lookup: CDR1 SGHVS, CDR2 FQNEAQ. CDR3 size: 15 residues.

The V call is TRBV25-1, the J call TRBJ2-2, with D unresolved. The germline V gene encodes CDR1 MGHDK and CDR2 SYGVNS. CDR3 length: 11 amino acids. The V and J ends lost 6 bases and 3 bases respectively, with 2 bases between them. The CDR3: CASRDTGELFF. The CDR3 DNA reads as TGTGCCAGCAGAGACACCGGGGAGCTGTTTTTT.

The chain recombines TRBV4-1 with TRBJ1-2; D unresolved. The germline CDR1 and CDR2 sequences are MGHRA and YSYEKL. The CDR3 consists of 17 residues. The V gene lost 1 base and the J gene lost 1 base, with 16 bases spanning the gap. CDR3 protein: CASSQVATPAFNYGYTF. DNA for the CDR3: TGCGCCAGCAGCCAAGTTGCGACACCGGCTTTTAACTATGGCTACACCTTC.

In this sample, this clone turned up once. J is TRBJ2-2 and V is TRBV7-6; 9 positions agree with TRBD1. The length of the CDR3 is 15 residues. Germline trimming cut 5 bases from V and 5 bases from J; bases unmatched to any gene: 6. Germline CDR1 SGHVS, CDR2 FNYEAQ. CDR3 bases: TGTGCCAGCAGCCCGAGGACAGGGGAAACCGGGGAGCTGTTTTTT. As protein: CASSPRTGETGELFF.

The chain uses TRBV27 and TRBJ2-5; no clear D gene. This CDR3 is built from 11 residues. The germline gives CDR1 MNHEY, CDR2 SMNVEV (reference sequence). Trimming stripped 7 bases from V and 4 bases from J, with 7 bases between. The CDR3 protein is CASTLGETQYF. The CDR3 DNA reads TGTGCCAGCACGTTGGGAGAGACCCAGTACTTC.

The chain uses TRBV5-6 and TRBJ1-1; perhaps TRBD1 as D (5 bases). V was shortened by 4 bases and J by 3 bases, with 16 bases between the two germline ends. This CDR3 is 15 amino acids long. Looked up from germline, CDR1 is SGHDT and CDR2 is YYEEEE. This CDR3 is CASSPAGRWDTEAFF. CDR3 DNA: TGTGCCAGCAGCCCCGCAGGGCGGTGGGACACTGAAGCTTTCTTT.

The V and J genes are TRBV4-1 and TRBJ2-7; 9 positions match TRBD1. The CDR3 totals 16 residues. Germline V lookup: CDR1 MGHRA, CDR2 YSYEKL. V lost 1 base and J lost 3; bases outside the gene matches: 7. DNA of the CDR3: TGCGCCAGCAGCCAAGTTCCCGGGACAGGGCGCTACGAGCAGTACTTC. As protein: CASSQVPGTGRYEQYF.

This clone came up a few times. The chain combines TRBV10-2 with TRBJ2-7, with TRBD2 matching 12 bases. Germline V gene lookup returns CDR1 WSHSY and CDR2 SAAADI. This CDR3 region has 15 residues. The ends lost 5 bases at V and 1 base at J; junction bases unmatched: 3. The CDR3 protein is CASSPTSGRSYEQYF. The DNA for the CDR3 is TGCGCCAGCAGTCCGACTAGCGGGAGATCCTACGAGCAGTACTTC.

V is TRBV5-1 and J is TRBJ2-7; maybe TRBD2 (5 bases). CDR1 is SGHRS, CDR2 YFSETQ, per germline. V dropped 0 bases and J dropped 6 bases, with 13 bases sitting between them. The CDR3 consists of 14 residues. The CDR3 protein is CASSLVTGRVEQYF. Written as DNA, the CDR3 is TGCGCCAGCAGCTTGGTTACCGGGCGGGTCGAGCAGTACTTC.

The sample holds a few counts of this clone. The CDR3 coding sequence is TGTGCCAGCAGTTACTCGAACTACAATGAGCAGTTCTTC. Translating it yields CASSYSNYNEQFF. V usage is TRBV6-5 and J usage is TRBJ2-1; D call uncertain. V lost 0 bases, J lost 3 bases, and 3 bases lay in between. The CDR3 runs 13 residues. In germline, CDR1 is MNHEY, CDR2 SVGAGI.

This chain connects TRBV19 to TRBJ1-2; D unclear. This CDR3 is 16 amino acids long. V was cut by 6 bases and J by 0 bases, with 17 bases left in between. Germline V gene data show CDR1 as LNHDA and CDR2 as SQIVND (reference sequence). In nucleotides, the CDR3 is TGTGCCAGTAGCCCGACTCTGTTATTATCTAACTATGGCTACACCTTC. Translating it yields CASSPTLLLSNYGYTF. The full variable domain, in which reference TRBV19 and TRBJ1-2 provide the parts outside the CDR3, is DGGITQSPKYLFRKEGQNVTLSCEQNLNHDAMYWYRQDPGQGLRLIYYSQIVNDFQKGDIAEGYSVSREKKESFPLTVTSAQKNPTAFYLCASSPTLLLSNYGYTFGSGTRLTVV.

The CDR3 coding sequence is TGTGCCAGCAGTGACTTAAACACAGATACGCAGTATTTT. Translation: CASSDLNTDTQYF. The chain carries TRBV2 and TRBJ2-3; D unclear. The CDR3 covers 13 residues. The V gene's germline CDR1 is SNHLY and CDR2 FYNNEI. V dropped 3 bases and J dropped 2 bases, with 6 bases sitting between them.

V gene TRBV28 combines with J gene TRBJ2-7, with TRBD1 matching 7 bases. The germline CDR1 and CDR2 sequences are MDHEN and SYDVKM. The V gene end was trimmed by 7 bases and the J gene end by 1 base; junction bases not matched to a gene: 7. The CDR3 spans 14 residues. The CDR3 DNA follows: TGTGCCAGCATAAGACAGGGCCCTTCCTACGAGCAGTACTTC. Protein: CASIRQGPSYEQYF.

This rearrangement joins TRBV10-2 to TRBJ2-1; either TRBD1 or TRBD2 may supply D (6 bases each). CDR3 length equals 14 residues. V was pared by 5 bases and J by 10 bases, with 18 bases between. The V gene's germline CDR1 is WSHSY and CDR2 SAAADI. This CDR3 reads CASSPSGGGQEQFF. The CDR3 DNA reads as TGCGCCAGCAGTCCCTCCGGGGGCGGTCAGGAGCAGTTCTTC.

J is TRBJ2-7 and V is TRBV2; the match to TRBD2 covers 11 bases. This CDR3 region has 16 residues. Trimming took 1 base from V and 2 from J; bases not matched to a gene: 4. From germline, CDR1 is SNHLY and CDR2 FYNNEI. DNA for the CDR3: TGTGCCAGCAGTGAAGGGACTAGCGGGTCCCCCTACGAGCAGTACTTC. Its protein is CASSEGTSGSPYEQYF.

The chain links TRBV7-3 to TRBJ2-1; tentatively, D is TRBD2 (6 bases). V dropped 5 bases and J dropped 8 bases, with 22 bases sitting between them. Germline V gene data show CDR1 as SGHTA and CDR2 as FQGTGA. CDR3 size: 16 residues. In nucleotides, the CDR3 is TGTGCCAGCAGCCCCGGTCTAGCGAGGATGGAGCATGAGCAGTTCTTC. Translated: CASSPGLARMEHEQFF.

This clone was seen a single time. The chain employs TRBV4-1 and TRBJ2-7, with D perhaps being TRBD1 or TRBD2 (5 bases each). This CDR3 is 14 amino acids long. CDR1 MGHRA and CDR2 YSYEKL come from the germline V gene. Trimming removed 4 bases at V and 2 bases at J, with 12 bases between. The CDR3: CASSPHGTPYEQYF. The CDR3 DNA follows: TGCGCCAGCAGCCCCCACGGGACCCCCTACGAGCAGTACTTC.

In regard to this clone: The junction departs from germline at one end; a sequencing error may be responsible. V is TRBV7-7 and J is TRBJ2-5; D call uncertain. Germline-derived CDR1 and CDR2 are SSHAT and FNYEAQ (reference sequence). This CDR3 has 13 amino acids. CDR3 sequence (DNA): TGTGCTAGCAGCCGATCTGAACAAGAGACCCAGTACTTC. Protein sequence: CASSRSEQETQYF.

There are a few counts of this clone. The chain is built from TRBV9 and TRBJ1-1; the D gene is possibly TRBD1 (5 bases). Germline CDR1 reads SGDLS; CDR2 reads YYNGEE. V lost 2 bases to trimming and J lost 5 bases, with 7 bases between them. CDR3 length equals 12 residues. CDR3 protein: CASSVWGTEAFF. In DNA form, the CDR3 reads TGTGCCAGCAGCGTTTGGGGGACTGAAGCTTTCTTT.

The chain links TRBV7-2 to TRBJ2-7, with a possible D match to TRBD1 (6 bases). The CDR3 is made up of 13 amino acids. V lost 6 bases and J 2 bases, leaving 11 bases between the germline ends. Germline assignment: CDR1 SGHTA and CDR2 FQGNSA. This CDR3 reads CASRETGTYEQYF. CDR3 DNA: TGTGCCAGCAGGGAGACAGGCACCTACGAGCAGTACTTC.

This sequence joins TRBV19 and TRBJ2-3; 7 positions agree with TRBD2. Germline V CDR1 and CDR2: LNHDA, SQIVND (reference sequence). V lost 8 bases and J lost 3; bases outside the gene matches: 5. This CDR3 spans 13 amino acids. The CDR3 reads CASDNGGTDTQYF. DNA of the CDR3: TGTGCCAGTGATAACGGGGGGACAGATACGCAGTATTTT.